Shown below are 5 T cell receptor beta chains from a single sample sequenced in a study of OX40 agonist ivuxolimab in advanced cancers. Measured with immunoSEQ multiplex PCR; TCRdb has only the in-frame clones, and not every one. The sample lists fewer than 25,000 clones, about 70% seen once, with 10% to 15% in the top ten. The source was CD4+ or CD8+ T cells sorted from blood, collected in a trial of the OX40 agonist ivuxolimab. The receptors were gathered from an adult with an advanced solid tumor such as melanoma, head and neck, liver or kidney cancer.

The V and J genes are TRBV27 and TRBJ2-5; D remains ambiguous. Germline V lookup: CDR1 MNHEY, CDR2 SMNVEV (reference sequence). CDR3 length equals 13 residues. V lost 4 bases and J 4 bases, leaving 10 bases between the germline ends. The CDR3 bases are TGTGCCAGCAGTTCGAACCCCCTAGAGACCCAGTACTTC. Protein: CASSSNPLETQYF.

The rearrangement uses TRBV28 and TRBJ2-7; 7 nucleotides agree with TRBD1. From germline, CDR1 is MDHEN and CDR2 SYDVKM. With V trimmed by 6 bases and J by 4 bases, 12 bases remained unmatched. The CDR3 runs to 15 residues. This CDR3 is CASRGATGVPYEQYF. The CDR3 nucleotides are TGTGCCAGCAGGGGGGCTACAGGGGTCCCATACGAGCAGTACTTC.

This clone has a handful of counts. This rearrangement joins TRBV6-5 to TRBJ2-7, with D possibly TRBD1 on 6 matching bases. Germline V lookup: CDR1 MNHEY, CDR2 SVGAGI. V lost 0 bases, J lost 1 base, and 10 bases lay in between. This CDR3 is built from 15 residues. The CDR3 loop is CASSYSVTGSYEQYF. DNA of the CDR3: TGTGCCAGCAGTTACTCGGTGACAGGATCCTACGAGCAGTACTTC.

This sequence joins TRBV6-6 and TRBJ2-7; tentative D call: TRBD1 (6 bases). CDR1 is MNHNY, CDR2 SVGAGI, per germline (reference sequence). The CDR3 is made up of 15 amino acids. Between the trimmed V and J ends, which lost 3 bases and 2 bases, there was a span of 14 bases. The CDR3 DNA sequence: TGTGCCAGCAGTTATACCCTAGACAGGACCTACGAGCAGTACTTC. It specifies CASSYTLDRTYEQYF.

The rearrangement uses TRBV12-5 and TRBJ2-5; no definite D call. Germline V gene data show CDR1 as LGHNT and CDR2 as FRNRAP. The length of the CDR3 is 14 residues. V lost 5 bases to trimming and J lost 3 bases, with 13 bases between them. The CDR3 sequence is CASGLPRAEETQYF. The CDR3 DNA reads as TGTGCTAGTGGTCTCCCCCGGGCGGAAGAGACCCAGTACTTC.